The 2 T cell receptor beta chains below all came from one sample that was sequenced in a study of Tregs in tolerant kidney transplant recipients. The nonmyeloablative bone marrow transplants came from related graft donors, with transient mixed chimerism. Here immunoSEQ multiplex PCR was the method, and the copy in TCRdb shows in-frame clones only, minus some. Its table lists under 7,500 clones. Sequencing was performed on CD4+ T cells from blood (PBMCs), taken 6 months after the transplant. Receptor source: a human patient who received a combined kidney and bone marrow transplant. A share of the T cells may be of graft donor origin.

This clone is medium-sized by frequency. The read gets to within 3 residues of the CDR3 end, and the germline J gene fills in the rest. The V gene is TRBV6-4, the J gene TRBJ1-1; D gene ambiguous. Germline values: CDR1 MRHNA, CDR2 SNTAGT. The germline V and J ends were trimmed by 4 bases and 3 bases, with 9 bases remaining between them. This CDR3 spans 13 amino acids. CDR3 bases read: TGTGCCAGCAGTGCCACGGTTTACACTGAA. This encodes CASSATVYTE. The entire CDR3 sequence reads CASSATVYTEAFF.

About this clone: The read ends 3 residues shy of where the CDR3 ends; the end is completed using the germline J gene. This rearrangement joins TRBV5-1 to TRBJ2-2; 10 bases match TRBD1. V shed 4 bases, J shed 4 bases, and the junction held 7 bases outside the gene matches. Per the germline V gene, CDR1 is SGHRS and CDR2 is YFSETQ. This CDR3 is built from 16 residues. The CDR3 DNA, read in part, is TGCGCCAGCAGCCTGATGACAGGGGGCACCACCGGGGAG. Translation gives CASSLMTGGTTGE. In full, the CDR3 reads CASSLMTGGTTGELFF.